These T cell receptor beta chains were read from a single sample in a study of blood T cells in healthy people across ages. Each CDR3 protein is one row after TCRdb ran MiXCR on the 5' RACE reads. The sample shows about 1.6 million distinct CDR3 sequences, about 32% of them seen only once. Sequenced input: blood. These receptors were collected from a woman aged 25 to 39 in good health. Each CDR3 is given with its conserved first and last residue. A D gene is named only where the DNA matches it firmly. Clone size is shown for a subset of rows, as once, few, many or a class of expanded clone.

V	J	size	D	CDR3	DNA
TRBV2	TRBJ2-2	few	TRBD1	CASSESRGPNTGELFF	TGTGCCAGCAGTGAGAGCAGGGGGCCGAACACCGGGGAGCTGTTTTTT
TRBV2	TRBJ1-6	.	TRBD1	CASRGGGQGTSPLHF	TGTGCCAGCAGAGGGGGGGGACAGGGTACCTCACCCCTCCACTTT
TRBV6-5	TRBJ2-7	many	TRBD1	CASSRRDRGYEQYF	TGTGCCAGCAGTCGTCGGGACAGGGGGTACGAGCAGTACTTC
TRBV28	TRBJ2-7	few	TRBD1	CASSLLRGSPFYEQYF	TGTGCCAGCAGCCTGCTCAGGGGGTCCCCCTTCTACGAGCAGTACTTC
TRBV30	TRBJ2-1	.	.	CAWNPGFGYYNEQFF	TGTGCCTGGAACCCAGGGTTCGGGTACTACAATGAGCAGTTCTTC
TRBV11-2	TRBJ2-4	once	.	CASSLRGEEQYF	TGTGCCAGCAGCCTCAGGGGGGAGGAGCAGTACTTC
TRBV28	TRBJ2-1	.	TRBD2	CAGSLGGSDNEQFF	TGTGCCGGCAGTTTAGGCGGGAGTGACAATGAGCAGTTCTTC
TRBV2	TRBJ2-1	.	TRBD1	CASGTGIYNEQFF	TGTGCCAGCGGGACAGGGATTTACAATGAGCAGTTCTTC
TRBV24-1	TRBJ2-1	.	TRBD1	CATSDLQGAPDNEQFF	TGTGCCACCAGTGATTTACAGGGGGCGCCGGACAATGAGCAGTTCTTC
TRBV6-6	TRBJ1-1	.	.	CASSSRGMDTEAFF	TGTGCCAGCAGTTCTAGGGGAATGGACACTGAAGCTTTCTTT
TRBV11-2	TRBJ1-4	few	.	CASSLWDRDNEEKLFF	TGTGCCAGCAGCTTATGGGACCGGGACAACGAGGAAAAACTGTTTTTT
TRBV9	TRBJ1-5	few	TRBD1	CASSAGQGAGTPQHF	TGTGCCAGCAGCGCCGGACAGGGGGCCGGGACCCCCCAGCATTTT
TRBV20-1	TRBJ1-1	few	.	CSARGDRGNTEAFF	TGCAGTGCTAGGGGGGATAGGGGGAACACTGAAGCTTTCTTT
TRBV7-2	TRBJ1-2	.	.	CASSLALGGEVYYGYTF	TGTGCCAGCAGCTTAGCGTTGGGGGGCGAGGTGTACTATGGCTACACCTTC
TRBV6-1	TRBJ2-7	many	TRBD1	CASSEATGTGSYEQYF	TGTGCCAGCAGTGAAGCCACCGGGACAGGGAGCTACGAGCAGTACTTC
TRBV7-9	TRBJ2-5	.	TRBD1	CASSPGTGSQETQYF	TGTGCCAGCAGCCCCGGGACAGGGTCCCAAGAGACCCAGTACTTC
TRBV12-3/TRBV12-4	TRBJ1-6	.	.	CASSLLTGPLHF	TGTGCCAGCAGTCTACTAACCGGGCCCCTCCACTTT
TRBV11-2	TRBJ2-7	.	TRBD2	CASSPAGLGNEQYF	TGTGCCAGCAGCCCGGCTGGACTAGGGAACGAGCAGTACTTC
TRBV6-5	TRBJ2-5	few	TRBD1	CASSAQGWETQYF	TGTGCCAGCAGCGCACAGGGGTGGGAGACCCAGTACTTC
TRBV21-1	TRBJ1-1	.	.	CASSKVGRTWEITEAFF	TGTGCCAGCAGCAAAGTAGGACGGACATGGGAAATCACTGAAGCTTTCTTT
TRBV4-1	TRBJ2-1	many	.	CASSQDGQPYNEQFF	TGCGCCAGCAGCCAAGATGGACAGCCCTACAATGAGCAGTTCTTC
TRBV25-1	TRBJ1-3	.	.	CASRNSGTSGSTIYF	TGTGCCAGCAGGAATTCCGGGACTTCTGGAAGCACCATATATTTT
TRBV7-9	TRBJ2-7	.	TRBD1	CASSTVRVQGDHEQYF	TGTGCCAGCAGCACAGTAAGGGTACAGGGGGATCACGAGCAGTACTTC
TRBV29-1	TRBJ2-3	many	.	CSVTAGADTQYF	TGCAGCGTTACCGCTGGCGCAGATACGCAGTATTTT
TRBV3-1	TRBJ2-7	.	TRBD1	CASSQPGQASEQYF	TGTGCCAGCAGCCAACCGGGACAGGCCAGCGAGCAGTACTTC
TRBV7-7	TRBJ2-1	.	TRBD1	CASSQSPGTGGGEQFF	TGTGCCAGCAGCCAGAGCCCTGGGACAGGGGGAGGTGAGCAGTTCTTC
TRBV27	TRBJ2-7	.	TRBD2	CASSLSISGDYEQYF	TGTGCCAGCAGTTTATCGATCAGCGGGGACTACGAGCAGTACTTC
TRBV5-1	TRBJ2-3	few	.	CASSSKQADTQYF	TGCGCCAGCAGCTCAAAGCAGGCAGATACGCAGTATTTT
TRBV20-1	TRBJ1-4	.	.	CSAGTYDEKLFF	TGCAGTGCAGGGACGTACGATGAAAAACTGTTTTTT
TRBV24-1	TRBJ1-1	once	.	CATSPGHLNTEAFF	TGTGCCACCAGTCCGGGACACTTGAACACTGAAGCTTTCTTT
TRBV20-1	TRBJ2-3	many	.	CSAIREAPRDTQYF	TGCAGTGCTATCAGGGAGGCGCCCAGAGATACGCAGTATTTT
TRBV3-1	TRBJ2-1	.	.	CASSQDRTLYNEQFF	TGTGCCAGCAGCCAAGATAGAACGCTCTACAATGAGCAGTTCTTC
TRBV12-3/TRBV12-4	TRBJ1-5	.	.	CASSSRRSNQPQHF	TGTGCCAGCAGTTCTAGACGCAGCAATCAGCCCCAGCATTTT
TRBV3-1	TRBJ2-3	few	TRBD2	CASSGKTGLAGGDTQYF	TGTGCCAGCAGCGGAAAGACCGGACTAGCGGGGGGAGATACGCAGTATTTT
TRBV15	TRBJ2-5	few	.	CATSSWGGPFGKTQYF	TGTGCCACCAGCAGTTGGGGCGGGCCATTTGGGAAGACCCAGTACTTC
TRBV7-9	TRBJ1-1	.	.	CASSVGRGMNTEAFF	TGTGCCAGCAGCGTTGGACGGGGGATGAACACTGAAGCTTTCTTT
TRBV20-1	TRBJ2-7	.	.	CSASWGANEQYF	TGCAGTGCTAGTTGGGGGGCGAACGAGCAGTACTTC
TRBV27	TRBJ2-1	.	TRBD2	CASSSDLAETSGDINPNEQFF	TGTGCCAGCAGTTCTGATCTGGCGGAGACTAGCGGGGACATAAATCCAAATGAGCAGTTCTTC
TRBV12-3/TRBV12-4	TRBJ2-3	.	.	CASSFQAHLLEDTQYF	TGTGCCAGCAGTTTCCAGGCTCATCTTTTGGAAGATACGCAGTATTTT
TRBV4-1	TRBJ2-7	few	TRBD1	CASSQEVQGAHEQYF	TGCGCCAGCAGCCAAGAAGTGCAGGGGGCCCACGAGCAGTACTTC
TRBV11-2	TRBJ2-4	.	.	CASSFGLSNIQYF	TGTGCCAGCAGTTTTGGACTATCCAACATTCAGTACTTC
TRBV10-3	TRBJ2-7	few	.	CAISDFDSPGGYEQYF	TGTGCCATCAGTGACTTCGACAGTCCTGGGGGTTACGAGCAGTACTTC
TRBV6-6	TRBJ1-1	.	.	CASSYNPQAGKSTEAFF	TGTGCCAGCAGTTACAACCCTCAGGCGGGTAAGAGCACTGAAGCTTTCTTT
TRBV20-1	TRBJ2-1	.	.	CSATSRLHPYNEQFF	TGCAGTGCGACGTCACGGCTTCATCCCTACAATGAGCAGTTCTTC
TRBV6-6	TRBJ2-4	once	.	CASTTRSEDIQYF	TGTGCCAGCACCACAAGGTCTGAGGACATTCAGTACTTC
TRBV11-2	TRBJ1-4	.	.	CASSEFKGWNEKLFF	TGTGCCAGCAGCGAGTTTAAGGGTTGGAATGAAAAACTGTTTTTT
TRBV5-1	TRBJ2-5	few	.	CASSRQPGGVGETQYF	TGCGCCAGCAGCCGACAACCGGGGGGCGTGGGGGAGACCCAGTACTTC
TRBV9	TRBJ1-1	once	.	CASSVDLGKTEAFF	TGTGCCAGCAGCGTAGACCTAGGTAAGACTGAAGCTTTCTTT
TRBV6-7	TRBJ2-7	.	.	CACSVGTGKDYEQYF	TGTGCCTGCAGTGTTGGTACGGGAAAAGACTACGAGCAGTACTTC
TRBV12-3/TRBV12-4	TRBJ2-3	few	TRBD2	CASSSWGAGSTDTQYF	TGTGCCAGCAGCTCGTGGGGAGCGGGGAGCACAGATACGCAGTATTTT
TRBV6-5	TRBJ2-5	.	TRBD2	CASSYSIPGGGLNEQYF	TGTGCCAGCAGTTACTCGATACCGGGAGGAGGTCTCAATGAGCAGTACTTC
TRBV28	TRBJ2-3	few	.	CASTEGLGLDTDTQYF	TGTGCCAGCACGGAGGGATTGGGTTTGGACACAGATACGCAGTATTTT
TRBV21-1	TRBJ1-5	.	.	CASSKLCPGTEGYQPQHF	TGTGCCAGCAGCAAATTATGCCCCGGGACAGAAGGCTATCAGCCCCAGCATTTT